Listed below are T cell receptor beta chains from one sample, sequenced in a study of memory CD4+ T cells and cytomegalovirus serostatus. The protocol was immunoSEQ multiplex PCR, while the TCRdb copy is restricted to in-frame clones and leaves out a portion. The sample lists 30,000 to 50,000 clones, about 73% seen once, with about 0.8% in the top ten. The sequenced material came from memory CD4+ T cells from blood. All receptors derive from an adult in good health and CMV-seronegative. Both conserved end residues are trimmed from each CDR3. The D gene is left open where the match is weak. Not all rows give a size; the values are once, few, many and, for expanded clones, a class.

j_call clone_size d_call v_call cdr3_length cdr3_aa
TRBJ1-4 once NA TRBV29-1 11 SVGRVAGEKLF
TRBJ2-7 few TRBD2 TRBV7-9 14 ASSSRASGTSYEQY
TRBJ2-7 NA TRBD2 TRBV7-2 12 ASTKAGQSYEQY
TRBJ2-2 once TRBD2 TRBV2 11 ASSWGGTGELF
TRBJ1-6 NA NA TRBV10-3 13 AISPGTGYNSPLH
TRBJ2-2 NA NA TRBV5-6 13 ASSMTDSNTGELF
TRBJ2-5 NA NA TRBV19 14 ASSVQFGSGGGTQY
TRBJ1-1 few NA TRBV29-1 12 SVEGEGEVTEAF
TRBJ2-1 few NA TRBV30 11 ACAIRFYNEQF
TRBJ1-2 NA TRBD1 TRBV29-1 9 SVMTGDKDT
TRBJ1-2 few NA TRBV6-1 9 ASKRDYGYT
TRBJ1-1 NA NA TRBV7-2 12 ASSLGRGAVEAF
TRBJ2-1 once NA TRBV7-2 12 ASNFNRGGNEQF
TRBJ1-2 NA TRBD1 TRBV30 12 AWRDRGGNYGYT
TRBJ2-3 once TRBD2 TRBV7-3 13 ASSSGLAGADTQY
TRBJ2-1 NA NA TRBV19 14 ASSPRRRTSYNEQF
TRBJ1-5 NA NA TRBV5-1 13 ASRWGTGSNQPQH
TRBJ1-1 NA NA TRBV2 12 ASSVLGEDTEAF
TRBJ1-3 NA NA TRBV6-5 14 ASSYDSGISGNTIY
TRBJ1-2 NA TRBD1 TRBV5-4 11 ASSLGGTGSYT
TRBJ1-6 NA NA TRBV11-2 12 ASSLGTEVSPLH
TRBJ2-5 once TRBD2 TRBV5-4 14 ASSPGLAGGPETQY
TRBJ2-7 NA TRBD1 TRBV4-1 12 ASRRGDSTYEQY
TRBJ2-5 NA NA TRBV7-6 11 ASSLQHQETQY
TRBJ2-7 NA NA TRBV6-1 10 ATEYTSYEQY
TRBJ1-1 NA TRBD1 TRBV2 11 ASLRQGNTEAF
TRBJ2-7 NA TRBD1 TRBV14 11 ASSRDRAYEQY
TRBJ1-4 NA NA TRBV2 12 ASKSGTAGEKLF
TRBJ1-5 NA NA TRBV29-1 10 SVWGPNQPQH
TRBJ2-2 NA NA TRBV5-1 13 ASSLDTGNTGELF
TRBJ1-4 NA TRBD1 TRBV14 12 ASSRDRTSEKLF
TRBJ2-5 NA NA TRBV5-4 11 ASSRQPPETQY
TRBJ1-4 NA NA TRBV6-5 13 ASNEVGVRREKLF